This T cell receptor (beta chain) originates from a study of shared clonotypes between healthy human individuals (TCRdb year 2020). At the level of the whole study: A couple of women and three men aged 18 to 49 years were included in the cohort. Per donor, three plates each were used for CD4 naive and CD4 memory, two for CD8 naive, and one for CD8 memory. To estimate repertoire size and how much clonotype sharing occurs between individuals, the study deeply sequenced the blood TCR repertoires of roughly 5 healthy adults. To increase sequencing depth and limit assay-specific biases, TCR repertoire library preparation and sequencing were carried out by different laboratories using diverse techniques. Between about 0.8 and 9 billion PBMCs per donor were obtained by leukapheresis. Findings and caveats that apply to the study as a whole: Sharing across several donors was observed for around 4.8% of naive CD4, 3% to 4% of naive CD8, about 2.5% of memory CD4, and around 0.44% of memory CD8 clonotypes. Because the study included a small number of donors, the genetic and exposure-history diversity represented was limited. Sampling was restricted to blood, and TCR repertoires in tissue are likely to differ from TCR repertoires in blood. Estimated clonotype richness was generally larger for naive than for memory subsets. Incomplete sequencing was indicated by rarefaction of sorted-subset datasets, despite the large sequencing depth. Compared with non-shared clonotypes, the clonotypes found in all four sorted-subset donors had higher generation probabilities. Based on pairwise subsampling, the degree of clonotype sharing among donors was expected to be affected by sequencing depth.

Remarks on this clone: The antigen it recognizes is unknown. No base quality values were provided; no much bigger clone lies one nucleotide off.

Using the deep immunoSEQ assay, multiplex PCR amplified TCR CDR3 regions from genomic DNA. Extracted genomic DNA from each cell subset was distributed evenly across all wells of several immunoSEQ 96-well plates, and each plate was treated as a replicate. For sorted subsets, each replicate PCR was loaded with 200 ng genomic DNA, equivalent to 32,000 or so T cell genomes. Purified libraries were quantified with a Qubit 3.0 fluorometer, sized on a Bioanalyzer 2100, and re-quantified with the KAPA Library Quantification kit. Every immunoSEQ 96-well plate was sequenced on a separate single-read 150-cycle Illumina NextSeq 550 flow cell. Processing in the source paper ran as follows. Because the immunoSEQ output included only junctional sequences and no quality scores, the filtering could not be the same as the filtering used for full-length reads. Sequences were annotated with PyIR, a Python wrapper for IgBLAST v1.9, using IMGT germline references to assign V/J genes and CDR3. Any read was removed if the V/J assignment was weak (E-value above 1e-6), the CDR3 was missing, or the read contained stop codons, out-of-frame junctions, or ambiguous translated residues. V3J clonotypes were defined as sequences sharing an identical inferred V gene, J gene, and CDR3 amino acid sequence. To compute the percentage overlap between repertoires, the number of shared unique clonotypes was divided by the size of the smaller repertoire. Richness of each repertoire was evaluated using RTK rarefaction, the Chao1 estimator, and Recon v2.1 estimates of unobserved clonotypes. For all TCRbeta clonotypes obtained by the gDNA method from a few donors, generation probabilities were computed with OLGA. What TCRdb holds here is the immuneACCESS table cut down to in-frame rearrangements. Part of the clones is not present; checked against another copy, under half of the missing clones reflect an unresolved V gene, and the others are unexplained. Clone size and V and J calls were adopted from that table, with D and trimming inferred from the DNA. For this sample the table gives 1.6 million or so clones, of which about 98.5% were detected only once. Of the sample, around 0.33% is held by the ten largest clones.

Healthy HIV-negative adults with no recently reported acute infections or vaccinations were included as donors. Every donor was a Caucasian adult living in Nashville, Tennessee, USA. Magnetic negative selection was used to enrich CD4+ T cells, after which naive cells were positively selected on CD45RA and the negative fraction became the memory subset. After blood collection by leukapheresis, PBMCs were isolated using Ficoll-Histopaque density gradient centrifugation and then cryopreserved in the vapor phase of liquid nitrogen. Analytical flow cytometry was used to check the purity and quantity of each magnetically sorted T cell population. Genomic DNA was isolated from each sorted fraction and quantified by UV absorbance on a Nanodrop 2000c. The CDR3 starts with the cysteine, ends with the phenylalanine, and has 14 residues. Just the 42-base CDR3 DNA is kept, in frame starting at base 1. A distance of 17 bases separates the germline ends of V and J, which lose 4 bases and 7 bases respectively. According to the germline V gene, CDR1 reads SGHTA and CDR2 reads FQGNSA.

The TCR was taken from a man in his thirties or forties in good health. Sequencing was performed on naive CD4+ T cells sorted from blood. The cell subset or site label corresponds to: CD45RA+ positively selected. In this chain, TRBV7-2 is recombined with TRBJ2-7; the D gene assignment is perhaps TRBD1 or TRBD2, with each matching 5 bases. Read as DNA, the sequence is TGTGCCAGCAGCTCCCGACAGTCTACGGGGGAGCAGTACTTC. This sequence encodes CASSSRQSTGEQYF.